Listed below are T cell receptor beta chains from one sample, sequenced in a study of blood T cell repertoires in COVID-19. Clones were read by immunoSEQ multiplex PCR, and TCRdb kept only the in-frame ones, dropping some. Here the sample spans roughly 350,000 clones, about 90% being singletons. The sequenced sample was peripheral blood. Every receptor here comes from a woman aged 25-40 years with COVID-19, enrolled during active disease. CDR3s include the opening cysteine and the closing phenylalanine or tryptophan. D genes are given only for firm matches. Clone size appears in some rows only: once, few, many, or a class for an expanded clone.

TRBJ2-1 NA NA TRBV6-5 CASSYSGTDNEQFF TGTGCCAGCAGTTACTCCGGGACTGACAATGAGCAGTTCTTC
TRBJ1-1 TRBD1 NA TRBV19 CASSIMGQVNTEAFF TGTGCCAGTAGTATTATGGGACAGGTGAACACTGAAGCTTTCTTT
TRBJ2-5 NA NA TRBV5-5 CASSRTLLETQYF TGTGCCAGCAGCAGGACACTGCTCGAGACCCAGTACTTC
TRBJ2-1 TRBD2 NA TRBV6-4 CASSEASGSGNEQFF TGTGCCAGCAGTGAAGCTAGCGGGAGTGGTAATGAGCAGTTCTTC
TRBJ2-5 TRBD2 NA TRBV12-3/TRBV12-4 CASKAGEEETQYF TGTGCCAGCAAAGCGGGAGAGGAGGAGACCCAGTACTTC
TRBJ1-1 NA NA TRBV30 CAWSLRGGWTEAFF TGTGCCTGGAGCCTAAGGGGGGGATGGACTGAAGCTTTCTTT
TRBJ2-1 NA NA TRBV5-1 CASSTDLRSYNEQFF TGCGCCAGCAGCACGGACTTAAGGTCCTACAATGAGCAGTTCTTC
TRBJ2-7 TRBD2 NA TRBV3-1/TRBV3-2 CASSQDMGLGTSAPYEQYF TGTGCCAGCAGCCAAGATATGGGCCTCGGGACTAGCGCACCCTACGAGCAGTACTTC
TRBJ1-3 NA NA TRBV24-1 CATGTGAGNTIYF TGTGCCACCGGGACGGGGGCTGGAAACACCATATATTTT
TRBJ1-1 TRBD1 once TRBV19 CASNRDRTLNTEAFF TGTGCCAGTAACCGGGACAGGACCTTGAACACTGAAGCTTTCTTT
TRBJ2-1 NA NA TRBV10-3 CAITQTERYNEQFF TGTGCCATCACCCAGACGGAGAGGTACAATGAGCAGTTCTTC
TRBJ2-5 NA NA TRBV27 CASSLRRGQETQYF TGTGCCAGCAGTTTAAGGCGGGGCCAAGAGACCCAGTACTTC
TRBJ2-3 TRBD2 NA TRBV19 CARKPHEIGLAGLVNTQYF TGTGCCCGCAAACCCCATGAGATTGGACTAGCGGGTTTAGTGAATACGCAGTATTTT
TRBJ1-1 NA NA TRBV28 CASSLKPGNTEAFF TGTGCCAGCAGTTTAAAGCCCGGGAACACTGAAGCTTTCTTT
TRBJ2-1 TRBD2 NA TRBV5-1 CASSLSRTSGEGSYNEQFF TGCGCCAGCAGCTTGAGTAGGACTAGCGGGGAGGGCTCCTACAATGAGCAGTTCTTC
TRBJ1-2 TRBD1 NA TRBV3-1/TRBV3-2 CASSQDLRRQGIGGYTF TGTGCCAGCAGCCAAGATCTGAGAAGACAGGGTATAGGGGGCTACACCTTC
TRBJ2-1 TRBD2 NA TRBV19 CASSMQGLAGGGAYNEQFF TGTGCCAGTAGTATGCAGGGACTAGCGGGAGGAGGGGCCTACAATGAGCAGTTCTTC
TRBJ2-3 TRBD1 NA TRBV28 CASSSQKPGQGYSTDTQYF TGTGCCAGCAGTTCACAGAAACCGGGACAGGGGTATAGCACAGATACGCAGTATTTT
TRBJ1-4 TRBD1 NA TRBV6-6 CASSPTGMMKLFF TGTGCCAGCAGCCCGACAGGGATGATGAAACTGTTTTTT
TRBJ2-1 NA few TRBV12-2 CASRLGVDGRALNEQFF TGTGCAAGTCGCTTAGGGGTGGACGGGAGGGCCTTGAATGAGCAGTTCTTC
TRBJ2-1 NA NA TRBV5-1 CASRMGQVTKVGQFF TGCGCCAGCAGAATGGGACAAGTCACGAAAGTTGGGCAGTTCTTC
TRBJ2-1 TRBD2 NA TRBV7-2 CASSPGLGPYNEQFF TGTGCCAGCAGCCCGGGACTAGGACCCTACAATGAGCAGTTCTTC
TRBJ1-5 NA few TRBV7-8 CASSLSEMGNQPQHF TGTGCCAGCAGCCTCTCCGAGATGGGCAATCAGCCCCAGCATTTT
TRBJ2-1 TRBD2 NA TRBV15 CATSNLAGESNEQFF TGTGCCACCAGCAACCTAGCGGGAGAGTCCAATGAGCAGTTCTTC
TRBJ2-1 TRBD2 NA TRBV6-5 CASSSQSGTYNEQFF TGTGCCAGCAGTTCACAAAGCGGGACCTACAATGAGCAGTTCTTC
TRBJ2-5 TRBD1 NA TRBV6-5 CASGTGQQETQYF TGTGCCAGCGGAACGGGACAGCAAGAGACCCAGTACTTC
TRBJ1-4 NA once TRBV4-1 CASSQSRREGEKLFF TGCGCCAGCAGCCAATCTCGCAGGGAGGGGGAAAAACTGTTTTTT
TRBJ2-1 TRBD2 few TRBV4-1 CASSQDRTSGVYNEQFF TGCGCCAGCAGCCAAGATAGGACTAGCGGAGTTTACAATGAGCAGTTCTTC
TRBJ2-1 NA NA TRBV5-4 CASSPQVPYNEQFF TGTGCCAGCAGCCCCCAGGTTCCCTACAATGAGCAGTTCTTC
TRBJ1-2 TRBD1 NA TRBV10-3 CAISESRQGHGYTF TGTGCCATCAGTGAGTCGCGACAGGGCCATGGCTACACCTTC
TRBJ1-2 NA NA TRBV28 CASSPDWYGYTF TGTGCCAGCAGTCCGGACTGGTATGGCTACACCTTC
TRBJ2-1 NA NA TRBV23-1 CKGVRNRFKHNEQFF TGCAAGGGGGTAAGGAACCGATTCAAACACAATGAGCAGTTCTTC
TRBJ1-5 NA NA TRBV6-6 CASSYGGADQPQHF TGTGCCAGCAGTTACGGGGGGGCAGATCAGCCCCAGCATTTT
TRBJ2-2 TRBD2 NA TRBV4-1 CASSQSRLAVTGELFF TGCGCCAGCAGCCAATCCCGGCTAGCGGTTACCGGGGAGCTGTTTTTT